These T cell receptor beta chains were read from a single sample in a study of blood T cell repertoires in COVID-19. Method: immunoSEQ multiplex PCR; TCRdb's copy keeps in-frame clones and lacks some. The sample includes around 270,000 clones, around 89% of them seen just once. The sequencing sample was made of peripheral blood. Receptors were obtained from a man in his forties or fifties with acute or convalescent COVID-19. Each CDR3 is given with its conserved first and last residue. Fields, in order: CDR3 protein, CDR3 DNA, J gene, clone size, V gene, D gene. D genes are given only for firm matches. Clone sizes are given selectively: once, few, many, or a class where the clone is expanded.

CDR3 protein: CASSWGRSRGEQFF
CDR3 DNA: TGTGCCAGCAGCTGGGGGAGGAGTCGCGGTGAGCAGTTCTTC
J gene: TRBJ2-1
clone size: NA
V gene: TRBV11-2
D gene: NA

CDR3 protein: CASSVIQGQPQHF
CDR3 DNA: TGTGCCAGCAGTGTCATACAGGGTCAGCCCCAGCATTTT
J gene: TRBJ1-5
clone size: NA
V gene: TRBV2
D gene: NA

CDR3 protein: CASKSGTGIPYEQYF
CDR3 DNA: TGTGCCAGCAAGTCCGGGACAGGGATTCCCTACGAGCAGTACTTC
J gene: TRBJ2-7
clone size: NA
V gene: TRBV2
D gene: TRBD1

CDR3 protein: CASSLSGGFGNTIYF
CDR3 DNA: TGTGCCAGCAGCTTAAGCGGGGGCTTTGGAAACACCATATATTTT
J gene: TRBJ1-3
clone size: few
V gene: TRBV7-3
D gene: NA

CDR3 protein: CASSQDLTPGNTIYF
CDR3 DNA: TGTGCCAGCAGCCAGGACTTAACCCCTGGAAACACCATATATTTT
J gene: TRBJ1-3
clone size: NA
V gene: TRBV3-1/TRBV3-2
D gene: NA

CDR3 protein: CASSSTGVTTYTF
CDR3 DNA: TGTGCCAGCAGCTCTACGGGGGTAACTACCTACACCTTC
J gene: TRBJ1-2
clone size: NA
V gene: TRBV5-4
D gene: NA

CDR3 protein: CATQSGGRSDTQYF
CDR3 DNA: TGTGCCACCCAAAGCGGGGGGAGGTCAGATACGCAGTATTTT
J gene: TRBJ2-3
clone size: NA
V gene: TRBV24-1
D gene: TRBD2

CDR3 protein: CASSLGGQGHSPLHF
CDR3 DNA: TGTGCCAGTAGTTTAGGAGGACAGGGACATTCACCCCTCCACTTT
J gene: TRBJ1-6
clone size: NA
V gene: TRBV19
D gene: TRBD1

CDR3 protein: CASSPAVAASGANVLTF
CDR3 DNA: TGTGCCAGCTCACCAGCGGTGGCCGCCTCTGGGGCCAACGTCCTGACTTTC
J gene: TRBJ2-6
clone size: NA
V gene: TRBV18
D gene: NA

CDR3 protein: CASSYGPEDNTEAFF
CDR3 DNA: TGTGCCAGCAGTTACGGACCGGAGGATAACACTGAAGCTTTCTTT
J gene: TRBJ1-1
clone size: NA
V gene: TRBV6-2/TRBV6-3
D gene: NA

CDR3 protein: CASSQVVRTEAFF
CDR3 DNA: TGTGCCAGCAGCCAAGTAGTGAGAACTGAAGCTTTCTTT
J gene: TRBJ1-1
clone size: once
V gene: TRBV4-2
D gene: NA

CDR3 protein: CASTDRSGNTIYF
CDR3 DNA: TGTGCCAGCACAGACAGGTCTGGAAACACCATATATTTT
J gene: TRBJ1-3
clone size: NA
V gene: TRBV3-1/TRBV3-2
D gene: NA

CDR3 protein: CATSDSQGGISYEQYF
CDR3 DNA: TGTGCCACCAGTGATTCCCAGGGAGGCATATCCTACGAGCAGTACTTC
J gene: TRBJ2-7
clone size: NA
V gene: TRBV24-1
D gene: NA

CDR3 protein: CASSARDRVPLTF
CDR3 DNA: TGTGCCAGCAGCGCCCGGGACAGGGTCCCTCTTACCTTC
J gene: TRBJ1-2
clone size: NA
V gene: TRBV9
D gene: TRBD1

CDR3 protein: CASSPTGQNMAGELFF
CDR3 DNA: TGTGCCAGCAGCCCCACAGGGCAAAATATGGCCGGGGAGCTGTTTTTT
J gene: TRBJ2-2
clone size: NA
V gene: TRBV3-1/TRBV3-2
D gene: NA

CDR3 protein: CASSFKGGDPKAFF
CDR3 DNA: TGTGCCAGCAGCTTTAAGGGCGGGGACCCAAAAGCTTTCTTT
J gene: TRBJ1-1
clone size: NA
V gene: TRBV11-2
D gene: NA

CDR3 protein: CASSTRQGVGEKLFF
CDR3 DNA: TGTGCCAGCAGTACGCGACAGGGGGTCGGAGAAAAACTGTTTTTT
J gene: TRBJ1-4
clone size: NA
V gene: TRBV28
D gene: TRBD1

CDR3 protein: CASSGLSIYSYEQYF
CDR3 DNA: TGTGCCAGCAGTGGACTCTCCATCTACTCCTACGAGCAGTACTTC
J gene: TRBJ2-7
clone size: NA
V gene: TRBV2
D gene: NA

CDR3 protein: CASSDSSQGPTDTQYF
CDR3 DNA: TGTGCCAGCAGTGACTCGAGTCAGGGGCCCACAGATACGCAGTATTTT
J gene: TRBJ2-3
clone size: NA
V gene: TRBV6-4
D gene: NA

CDR3 protein: CASSFSYSGGRTDTQYF
CDR3 DNA: TGTGCCAGCAGTTTCTCCTATAGCGGGGGGAGGACAGATACGCAGTATTTT
J gene: TRBJ2-3
clone size: once
V gene: TRBV27
D gene: TRBD2

CDR3 protein: CASTVQGAPRTEAFF
CDR3 DNA: TGTGCCAGCACCGTACAGGGGGCGCCGAGAACTGAAGCTTTCTTT
J gene: TRBJ1-1
clone size: once
V gene: TRBV11-1
D gene: TRBD1

CDR3 protein: CASSYSGRGDSPLHF
CDR3 DNA: TGTGCCAGCAGTTACTCTGGCAGGGGGGATTCACCCCTCCACTTT
J gene: TRBJ1-6
clone size: NA
V gene: TRBV6-5
D gene: TRBD1

CDR3 protein: CATLQGAWGQPQHF
CDR3 DNA: TGCGCCACCTTACAGGGGGCGTGGGGGCAGCCCCAGCATTTT
J gene: TRBJ1-5
clone size: NA
V gene: TRBV10-2
D gene: TRBD1

CDR3 protein: CASSLGTGASTDTQYF
CDR3 DNA: TGTGCCAGCAGCCTTGGGACAGGGGCTAGCACAGATACGCAGTATTTT
J gene: TRBJ2-3
clone size: NA
V gene: TRBV7-3
D gene: TRBD1

CDR3 protein: CASSTTVAGGTGELFF
CDR3 DNA: TGTGCCAGCTCTACCACCGTTGCGGGGGGCACCGGGGAGCTGTTTTTT
J gene: TRBJ2-2
clone size: NA
V gene: TRBV18
D gene: TRBD2

CDR3 protein: CASSLGGTGHYNEQFF
CDR3 DNA: TGTGCCAGCAGCTTGGGCGGGACAGGACATTACAATGAGCAGTTCTTC
J gene: TRBJ2-1
clone size: NA
V gene: TRBV7-2
D gene: TRBD1

CDR3 protein: CASSRGTGVWVGYTF
CDR3 DNA: TGCGCCAGCAGCCGGGGGACAGGGGTTTGGGTTGGCTACACCTTC
J gene: TRBJ1-2
clone size: few
V gene: TRBV4-1
D gene: TRBD1

CDR3 protein: CASSPGGYGYTF
CDR3 DNA: TGTGCCAGCAGCCCCGGAGGCTATGGCTACACCTTC
J gene: TRBJ1-2
clone size: NA
V gene: TRBV5-4
D gene: NA

CDR3 protein: CASSLGQSYEQYF
CDR3 DNA: TGTGCCAGCAGTTTAGGACAGAGCTACGAGCAGTACTTC
J gene: TRBJ2-7
clone size: NA
V gene: TRBV12-3/TRBV12-4
D gene: NA

CDR3 protein: CSVEALGQMNTEAFF
CDR3 DNA: TGCAGCGTTGAGGCCTTGGGACAGATGAACACTGAAGCTTTCTTT
J gene: TRBJ1-1
clone size: few
V gene: TRBV29-1
D gene: TRBD1

CDR3 protein: CASSVMVWTGGPNTEAFF
CDR3 DNA: TGTGCCAGCAGTGTAATGGTTTGGACAGGGGGACCGAACACTGAAGCTTTCTTT
J gene: TRBJ1-1
clone size: NA
V gene: TRBV6-1
D gene: TRBD1

CDR3 protein: CASSYPDRGGAFF
CDR3 DNA: TGTGCCAGCAGCTACCCCGACAGGGGAGGAGCTTTCTTT
J gene: TRBJ1-1
clone size: NA
V gene: TRBV7-2
D gene: TRBD1

CDR3 protein: CASSRASGTAYEQYF
CDR3 DNA: TGTGCCAGCAGCCGCGCAAGCGGGACCGCCTACGAGCAGTACTTC
J gene: TRBJ2-7
clone size: NA
V gene: TRBV11-2
D gene: TRBD2

CDR3 protein: CAWRAPYGIYEQYF
CDR3 DNA: TGTGCCTGGAGGGCCCCGTACGGGATCTACGAGCAGTACTTC
J gene: TRBJ2-7
clone size: NA
V gene: TRBV30
D gene: NA

CDR3 protein: CASSEDPGGNEQFF
CDR3 DNA: TGCGCCAGCAGTGAGGATCCGGGAGGGAATGAGCAGTTCTTC
J gene: TRBJ2-1
clone size: NA
V gene: TRBV10-2
D gene: TRBD2

CDR3 protein: CAWTRNANQPQHF
CDR3 DNA: TGTGCCTGGACCAGGAACGCGAATCAGCCCCAGCATTTT
J gene: TRBJ1-5
clone size: NA
V gene: TRBV30
D gene: NA

CDR3 protein: CSASSQDPLYEQYF
CDR3 DNA: TGCAGTGCTAGTTCTCAGGATCCCCTCTACGAGCAGTACTTC
J gene: TRBJ2-7
clone size: NA
V gene: TRBV20-1
D gene: NA

CDR3 protein: CASSLSLATTNTGELFF
CDR3 DNA: TGCGCCAGCAGCTTGTCCCTCGCAACTACGAACACCGGGGAGCTGTTTTTT
J gene: TRBJ2-2
clone size: NA
V gene: TRBV5-1
D gene: NA

CDR3 protein: CASSENGNRGNYGYTF
CDR3 DNA: TGTGCCAGCAGTGAAAACGGGAACAGGGGTAACTATGGCTACACCTTC
J gene: TRBJ1-2
clone size: NA
V gene: TRBV25-1
D gene: TRBD1

CDR3 protein: CASSLVPGVNEKLFF
CDR3 DNA: TGTGCCAGCAGCTTAGTCCCGGGGGTGAATGAAAAACTGTTTTTT
J gene: TRBJ1-4
clone size: NA
V gene: TRBV11-2
D gene: NA